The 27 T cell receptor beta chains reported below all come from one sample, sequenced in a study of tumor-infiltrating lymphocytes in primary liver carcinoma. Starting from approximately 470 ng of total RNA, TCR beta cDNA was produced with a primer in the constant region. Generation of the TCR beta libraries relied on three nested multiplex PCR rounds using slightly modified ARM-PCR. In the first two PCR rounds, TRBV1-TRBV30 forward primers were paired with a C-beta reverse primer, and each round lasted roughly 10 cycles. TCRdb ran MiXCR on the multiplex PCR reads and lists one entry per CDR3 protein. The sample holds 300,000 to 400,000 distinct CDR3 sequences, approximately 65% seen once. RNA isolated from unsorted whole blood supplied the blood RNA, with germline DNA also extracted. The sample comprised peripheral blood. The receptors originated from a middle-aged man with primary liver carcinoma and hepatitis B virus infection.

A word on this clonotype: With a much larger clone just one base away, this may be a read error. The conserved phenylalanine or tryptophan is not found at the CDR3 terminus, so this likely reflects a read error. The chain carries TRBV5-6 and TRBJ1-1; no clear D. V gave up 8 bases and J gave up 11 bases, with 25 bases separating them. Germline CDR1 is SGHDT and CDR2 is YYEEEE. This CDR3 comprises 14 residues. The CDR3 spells CASADHRRATRAFS. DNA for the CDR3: TGTGCCAGTGCAGATCATCGACGGGCTACACGGGCTTTCTCT.

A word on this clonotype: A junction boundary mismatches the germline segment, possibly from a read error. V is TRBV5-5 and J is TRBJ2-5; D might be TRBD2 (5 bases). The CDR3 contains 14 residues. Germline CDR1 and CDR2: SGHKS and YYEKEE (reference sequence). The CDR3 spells CASGLRADQETQYF. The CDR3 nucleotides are TGTGCCAGCGGCTTGCGGGCAGACCAAGAGACCCAATACTTC.

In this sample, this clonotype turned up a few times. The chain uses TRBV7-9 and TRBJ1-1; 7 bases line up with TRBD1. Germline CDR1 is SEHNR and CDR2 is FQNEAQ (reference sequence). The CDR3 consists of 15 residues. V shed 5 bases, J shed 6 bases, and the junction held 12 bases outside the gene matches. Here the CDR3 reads CASSPGGQSRSEAFF. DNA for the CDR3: TGTGCCAGCAGCCCGGGGGGACAGTCCCGATCTGAAGCTTTCTTT.

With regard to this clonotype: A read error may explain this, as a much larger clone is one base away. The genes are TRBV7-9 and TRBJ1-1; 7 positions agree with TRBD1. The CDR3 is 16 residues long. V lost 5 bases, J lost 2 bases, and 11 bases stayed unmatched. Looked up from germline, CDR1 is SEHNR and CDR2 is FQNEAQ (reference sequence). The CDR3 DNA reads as TGTGCCAGCAGCACGAGGGGACAGCCAATTAACACTGAAGCTTTCTTT. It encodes CASSTRGQPINTEAFF.

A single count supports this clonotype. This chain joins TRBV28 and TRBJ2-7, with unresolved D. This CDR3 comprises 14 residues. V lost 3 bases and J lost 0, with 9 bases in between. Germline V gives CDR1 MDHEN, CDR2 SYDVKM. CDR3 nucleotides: TGTGCCAGCAGTTTGGTCGCGCCCTCCTACGAGCAGTACTTC. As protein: CASSLVAPSYEQYF.

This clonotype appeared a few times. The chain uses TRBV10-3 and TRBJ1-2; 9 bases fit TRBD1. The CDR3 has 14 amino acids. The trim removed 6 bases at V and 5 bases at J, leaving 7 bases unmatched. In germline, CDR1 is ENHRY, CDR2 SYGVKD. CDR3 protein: CAIRPQGAGYGYTF. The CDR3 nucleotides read TGTGCCATCAGACCACAGGGGGCCGGGTATGGCTACACCTTC.

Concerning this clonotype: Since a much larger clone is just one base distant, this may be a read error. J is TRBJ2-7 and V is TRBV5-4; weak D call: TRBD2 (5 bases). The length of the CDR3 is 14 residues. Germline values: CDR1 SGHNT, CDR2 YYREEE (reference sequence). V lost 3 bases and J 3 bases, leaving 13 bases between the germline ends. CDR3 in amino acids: CASSSSWRFYEQYF. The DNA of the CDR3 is TGTGCCAGCAGCTCTAGCTGGAGATTCTACGAGCAGTACTTC.

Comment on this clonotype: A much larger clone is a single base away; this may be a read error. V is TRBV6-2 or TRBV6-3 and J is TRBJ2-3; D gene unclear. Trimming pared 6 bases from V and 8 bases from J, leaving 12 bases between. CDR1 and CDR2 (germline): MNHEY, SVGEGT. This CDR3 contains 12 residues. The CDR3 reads CASSPLSGTQYF. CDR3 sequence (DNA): TGTGCCAGCAGCCCGTTGTCAGGTACGCAGTATTTT.

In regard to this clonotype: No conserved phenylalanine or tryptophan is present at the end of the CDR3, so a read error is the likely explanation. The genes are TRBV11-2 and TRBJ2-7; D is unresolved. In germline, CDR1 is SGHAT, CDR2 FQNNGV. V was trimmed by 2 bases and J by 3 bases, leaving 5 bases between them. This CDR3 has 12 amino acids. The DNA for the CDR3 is TGTGCCAGCAGCTTACAGGACTACGAGCAGTACTCC. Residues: CASSLQDYEQYS.

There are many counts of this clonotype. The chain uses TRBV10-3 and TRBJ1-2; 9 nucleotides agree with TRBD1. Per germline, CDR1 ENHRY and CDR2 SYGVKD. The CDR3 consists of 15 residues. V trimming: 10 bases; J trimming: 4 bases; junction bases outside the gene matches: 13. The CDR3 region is CATVPRQGVVYGYTF. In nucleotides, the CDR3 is TGTGCCACCGTACCTAGACAGGGGGTTGTCTATGGCTACACCTTC.

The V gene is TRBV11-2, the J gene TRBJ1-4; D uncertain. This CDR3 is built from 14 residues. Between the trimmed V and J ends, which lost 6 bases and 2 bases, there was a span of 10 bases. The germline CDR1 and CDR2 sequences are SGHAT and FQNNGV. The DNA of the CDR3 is TGTGCCAGCAGTCACATTGGCACTAATGAAAAACTGTTTTTT. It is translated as CASSHIGTNEKLFF. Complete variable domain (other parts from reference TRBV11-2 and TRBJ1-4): EAGVAQSPRYKIIEKRQSVAFWCNPISGHATLYWYQQILGQGPKLLIQFQNNGVVDDSQLPKDRFSAERLKGVDSTLKIQPAKLEDSAVYLCASSHIGTNEKLFFGSGTQLSVL.

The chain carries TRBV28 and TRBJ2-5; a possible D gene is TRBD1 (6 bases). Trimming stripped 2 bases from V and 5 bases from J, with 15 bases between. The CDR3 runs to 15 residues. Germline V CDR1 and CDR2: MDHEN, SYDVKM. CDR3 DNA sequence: TGTGCCAGCAGTTTAAGCGCGAGGGGGACGGAGACCCAGTACTTC. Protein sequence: CASSLSARGTETQYF.

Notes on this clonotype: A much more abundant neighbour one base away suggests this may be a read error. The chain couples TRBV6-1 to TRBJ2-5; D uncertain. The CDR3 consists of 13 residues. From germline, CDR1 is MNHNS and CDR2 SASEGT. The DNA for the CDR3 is TGTACCAGCGCTAGAGGTTACCAAGAGACCCAGTACTTC. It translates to CTSARGYQETQYF.

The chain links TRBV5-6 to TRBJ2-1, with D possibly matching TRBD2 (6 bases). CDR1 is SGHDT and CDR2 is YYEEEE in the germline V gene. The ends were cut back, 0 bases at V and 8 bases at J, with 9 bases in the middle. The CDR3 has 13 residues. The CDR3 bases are TGTGCCAGCAGCTTGGGGGCTAGCGATGAGCAGTTCTTC. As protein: CASSLGASDEQFF. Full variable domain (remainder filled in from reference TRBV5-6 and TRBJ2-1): DAGVTQSPTHLIKTRGQQVTLRCSPKSGHDTVSWYQQALGQGPQFIFQYYEEEERQRGNFPDRFSGHQFPNYSSELNVNALLLGDSALYLCASSLGASDEQFFGPGTRLTVL.

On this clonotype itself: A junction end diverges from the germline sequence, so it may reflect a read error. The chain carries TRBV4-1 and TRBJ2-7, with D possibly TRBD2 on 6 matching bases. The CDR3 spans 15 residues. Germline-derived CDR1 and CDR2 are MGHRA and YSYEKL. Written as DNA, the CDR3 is TGCGCCAGCAACCAAGATAGGGCACTAGCCATGGCGCAGTACTTC. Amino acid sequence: CASNQDRALAMAQYF.

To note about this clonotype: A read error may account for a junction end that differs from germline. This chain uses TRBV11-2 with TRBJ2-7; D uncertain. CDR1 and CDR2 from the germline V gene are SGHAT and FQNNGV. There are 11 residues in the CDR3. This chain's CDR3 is CVSCLNDENYF. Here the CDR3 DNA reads TGTGTCAGCTGCTTAAATGACGAAAATTACTTC.

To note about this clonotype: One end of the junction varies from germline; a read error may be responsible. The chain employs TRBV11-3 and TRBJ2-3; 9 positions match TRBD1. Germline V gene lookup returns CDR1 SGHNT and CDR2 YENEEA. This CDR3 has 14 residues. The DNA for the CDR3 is TGTGTCAGCAGCTTACGACAGGGGGTAGATACGCTGTATTTT. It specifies CVSSLRQGVDTLYF.

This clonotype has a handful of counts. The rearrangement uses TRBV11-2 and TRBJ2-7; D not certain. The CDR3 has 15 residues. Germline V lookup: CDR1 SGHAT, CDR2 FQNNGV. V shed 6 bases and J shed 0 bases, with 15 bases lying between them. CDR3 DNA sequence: TGTGCCAGCAGTCATACTTCCCACGGCTCCTACGAGCAGTACTTC. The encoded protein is CASSHTSHGSYEQYF.

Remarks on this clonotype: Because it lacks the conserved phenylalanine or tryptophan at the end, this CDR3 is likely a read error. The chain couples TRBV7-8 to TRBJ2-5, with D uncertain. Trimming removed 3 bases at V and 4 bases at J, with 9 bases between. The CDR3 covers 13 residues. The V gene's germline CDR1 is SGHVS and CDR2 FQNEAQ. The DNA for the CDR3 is TGTGCCAGCAGCTTGGAACTCGGAGAGACCCAGTACTTG. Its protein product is CASSLELGETQYL.

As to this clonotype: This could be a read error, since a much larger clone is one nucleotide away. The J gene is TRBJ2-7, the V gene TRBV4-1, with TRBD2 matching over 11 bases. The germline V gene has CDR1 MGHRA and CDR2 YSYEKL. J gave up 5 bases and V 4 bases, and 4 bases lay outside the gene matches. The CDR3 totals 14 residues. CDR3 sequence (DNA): TGCGCCAGCAGCCTAGCGGGAGGGACCAACGAGCAGTACTTC. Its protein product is CASSLAGGTNEQYF.

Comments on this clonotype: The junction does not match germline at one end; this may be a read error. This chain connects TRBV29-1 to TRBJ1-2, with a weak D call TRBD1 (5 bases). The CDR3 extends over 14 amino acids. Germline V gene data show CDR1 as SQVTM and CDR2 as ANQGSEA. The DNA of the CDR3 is TGCAGCGTTCAAGGTGACAGTCTCCCCTATGGCTACGCCTTC. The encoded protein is CSVQGDSLPYGYAF.

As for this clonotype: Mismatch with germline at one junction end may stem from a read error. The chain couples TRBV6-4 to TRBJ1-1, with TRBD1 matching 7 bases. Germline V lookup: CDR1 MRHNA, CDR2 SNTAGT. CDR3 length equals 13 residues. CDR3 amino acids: CVSSEQGWDEAFF. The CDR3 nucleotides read TGTGTCAGCAGTGAACAGGGGTGGGATGAAGCTTTCTTT.

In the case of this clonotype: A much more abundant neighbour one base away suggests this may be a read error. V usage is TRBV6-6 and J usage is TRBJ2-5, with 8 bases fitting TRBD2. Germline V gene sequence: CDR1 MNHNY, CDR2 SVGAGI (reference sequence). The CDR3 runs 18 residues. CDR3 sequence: CAAQPSWREALTREIQYF. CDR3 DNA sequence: TGTGCCGCCCAGCCCTCTTGGCGGGAGGCCCTGACGCGAGAGATCCAGTACTTC.

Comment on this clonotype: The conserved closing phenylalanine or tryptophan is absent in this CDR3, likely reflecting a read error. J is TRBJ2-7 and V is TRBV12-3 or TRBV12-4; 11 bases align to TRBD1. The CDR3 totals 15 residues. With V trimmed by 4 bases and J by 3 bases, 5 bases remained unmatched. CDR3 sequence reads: CASSSPGQGDYEQYS. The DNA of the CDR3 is TGTGCCAGCAGTTCACCGGGACAGGGGGACTACGAGCAGTACTCC.

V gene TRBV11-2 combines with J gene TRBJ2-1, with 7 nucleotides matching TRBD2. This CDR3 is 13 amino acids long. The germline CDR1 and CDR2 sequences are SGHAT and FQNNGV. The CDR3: CASGGLDFNEQFF. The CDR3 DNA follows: TGTGCGAGCGGAGGACTAGACTTCAATGAGCAGTTCTTC.

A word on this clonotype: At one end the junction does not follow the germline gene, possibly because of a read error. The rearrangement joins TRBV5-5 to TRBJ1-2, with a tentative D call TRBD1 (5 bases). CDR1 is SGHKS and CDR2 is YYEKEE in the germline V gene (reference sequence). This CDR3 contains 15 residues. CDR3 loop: CASGLSGQGNYGYTF. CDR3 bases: TGTGCCAGCGGCTTGTCGGGTCAGGGAAACTATGGCTACACCTTC.

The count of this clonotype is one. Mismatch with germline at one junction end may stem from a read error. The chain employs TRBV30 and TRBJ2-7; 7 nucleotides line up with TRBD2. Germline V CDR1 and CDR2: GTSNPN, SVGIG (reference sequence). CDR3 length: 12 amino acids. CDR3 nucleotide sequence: TGTGCCTTGGGAGGGCCGATCTACGAGCAGTGCTTC. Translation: CALGGPIYEQCF.